The clone carrying this T cell receptor beta chain was picked up a small number of times. The antigen is unknown. These data come from a study of T cell repertoires in cytomegalovirus infection. Study summary: Shared public TCR beta signatures pointed to both CMV infection and a matching HLA type.

TCRdb itself ran the reads through MiXCR, one entry per CDR3 protein. The sample holds about 830,000 distinct CDR3 sequences, 30% to 35% seen once. Material: cultured CD8+ T cells from PBMCs, obtained from culture after CMV antigen stimulation. This receptor was obtained from a human donor in good health (CMV status not recorded). Some clones in this sample may be carry-over from other donors' samples.

CDR3 coding DNA: TGTGCCAGCAGCTTAAGTCCAGGGGCGAATTCCGAGCAGTACTTC. Protein sequence: CASSLSPGANSEQYF. The gene calls are TRBV11-3 and TRBJ2-7; a possible D gene is TRBD1 (6 bases). Trimming pared 2 bases from V and 6 bases from J, leaving 17 bases between. Germline V lookup: CDR1 SGHNT, CDR2 YENEEA. This CDR3 is 15 amino acids long.